What follows are 14 T cell receptor beta chains derived from one specimen sequenced in a study of T cell changes during pregnancy in multiple sclerosis (dated by TCRdb to 2018 to 2020). Libraries came from the immunoSEQ multiplex PCR assay. TCRdb holds this immuneACCESS table with in-frame rearrangements only. Some clones are missing; in checked studies, unresolved V genes explain under half, and the rest has no known cause. This sample gives 40,000 to 45,000 clones in total; around nine tenths of them show up just once. Approximately 6.3% of the sample lies in the top ten. Sequenced here: CD8+ T cells from peripheral blood mononuclear cells, sampled after pregnancy. All receptors derive from a female donor in good health, enrolled as a control in a pregnancy study.

This chain joins TRBV7-9 and TRBJ2-7; D might be TRBD1 (5 bases). Trimming left V 5 bases short and J 0 bases short, with 14 bases between. The CDR3 extends over 15 amino acids. Germline V gene sequence: CDR1 SEHNR, CDR2 FQNEAQ (reference sequence). In DNA, the CDR3 is TGTGCCAGCAGCCGGCTGGGCAGGGACTCCTACGAGCAGTACTTC. Protein: CASSRLGRDSYEQYF.

V is TRBV15 and J is TRBJ1-5, with 9 bases aligning to TRBD1. Germline V CDR1 and CDR2: LNHNV, YYDKDF (reference sequence). The CDR3 loop spans 15 amino acids. Trimming at V came to 1 base and at J to 6 bases, leaving 4 bases not matched to a gene. CDR3 loop: CATSRAQGAGQPQHF. CDR3 coding DNA: TGTGCCACCAGCAGAGCACAGGGGGCTGGTCAGCCCCAGCATTTT.

This sequence joins TRBV21-1 and TRBJ2-3; no check of the table's D call, TRBD1, against the DNA was made. TRBV21-1 is flagged as a pseudogene. This CDR3 region has 15 residues. CDR3 residues: CASSKGGRRTDTQYF. The CDR3 region has the DNA TGTGCCAGCAGCAAAGGGGGGCGTCGCACAGATACGCAGTATTTT.

The chain links TRBV5-4 to TRBJ2-7, with 8 nucleotides matching TRBD2. The CDR3 totals 12 residues. After removal of 4 bases from V and 4 bases from J, the junction contained 1 base not matched to a gene. The germline gives CDR1 SGHNT, CDR2 YYREEE (reference sequence). In DNA form, the CDR3 reads TGTGCCAGCAGCACTAGCGGTTACGAGCAGTACTTC. Translation: CASSTSGYEQYF.

The genes are TRBV4-3 and TRBJ2-2, with D perhaps TRBD2 (6 bases). V was clipped by 1 base and J by 0 bases, with 12 bases between them. Germline lookup yields CDR1 LGHNA and CDR2 YSLEER. The CDR3 consists of 17 residues. The CDR3 region has the DNA TGCGCCAGCAGCCAAGGTGGGGGACTCACGAACACCGGGGAGCTGTTTTTT. This sequence encodes CASSQGGGLTNTGELFF.

This chain joins TRBV5-1 and TRBJ2-5; D is perhaps TRBD2 (6 bases). The ends were cut back, 6 bases at V and 5 bases at J, with 14 bases in the middle. Germline lookup yields CDR1 SGHRS and CDR2 YFSETQ. The CDR3 totals 13 residues. The CDR3 is CASTGGSQETQYF. The CDR3 bases are TGCGCCAGCACCGGGGGTAGTCAGGAGACCCAGTACTTC.

With regard to this clone: The same CDR3 also results from other DNA sequences found in this sample. The V gene is TRBV7-9, the J gene TRBJ2-7, with D possibly TRBD1 on 6 matching bases. The germline CDR1 and CDR2 sequences are SEHNR and FQNEAQ (reference sequence). The CDR3 runs 12 residues. V gave up 5 bases and J gave up 3 bases, with 8 bases separating them. This chain's CDR3 is CASSETGYEQYF. CDR3 DNA: TGTGCCAGCAGCGAGACAGGCTACGAGCAGTACTTC.

The table lists this clone with a count of one. CDR3 nucleotide sequence: TGCGCCAGCAGCCAGGCTAGATCGGATACGCAGTATTTT. Protein sequence: CASSQARSDTQYF. The chain carries TRBV4-3 and TRBJ2-3, with no clear D. The CDR3 covers 13 residues. V shed 3 bases and J shed 6 bases, with 10 bases lying between them. Per germline, CDR1 LGHNA and CDR2 YSLEER.

This chain joins TRBV20-1 and TRBJ1-2; D gene uncertain. Germline CDR1 reads DFQATT; CDR2 reads SNEGSKA (reference sequence). CDR3 size: 10 residues. V lost 3 bases, J lost 10 bases, and 9 bases lay in between. The CDR3 loop reads CSAREQTYTF. The CDR3 coding sequence is TGCAGTGCTAGGGAGCAAACCTACACCTTC.

This clone appeared a single time. The chain couples TRBV4-2 to TRBJ2-7; 8 nucleotides align to TRBD1. With 1 base clipped from V and 3 bases from J, the junction kept 8 bases outside the gene matches. The CDR3 is made up of 16 amino acids. In germline, CDR1 is LGHNA, CDR2 YNFKEQ. In nucleotides, the CDR3 is TGTGCCAGCAGCCAAGTGCGCCCTGACAGGGGCTACGAGCAGTACTTC. Amino acids: CASSQVRPDRGYEQYF.

The rearrangement uses TRBV6-6 and TRBJ1-2; TRBD1 aligns across 8 bases. V lost 5 bases to trimming and J lost 6 bases; unmatched junction nucleotides: 8. The CDR3 loop spans 14 amino acids. Per germline, CDR1 MNHNY and CDR2 SVGAGI (reference sequence). CDR3 sequence reads: CASSTGTGPNGYTF. Written as DNA, the CDR3 is TGTGCCAGCAGTACCGGGACAGGCCCCAATGGCTACACCTTC.

The chain couples TRBV9 to TRBJ1-1; D is perhaps TRBD1 (5 bases). This CDR3 region has 13 residues. V was shortened by 6 bases and J by 1 base, with 10 bases between the two germline ends. Germline V gene data show CDR1 as SGDLS and CDR2 as YYNGEE. CDR3 region: CASNPTGNTEAFF. In nucleotides, the CDR3 is TGTGCCAGCAACCCAACAGGGAACACTGAAGCTTTCTTT.

This clone was found once. V usage is TRBV27 and J usage is TRBJ2-5, with 7 nucleotides matching TRBD1. The DNA matches TRBJ2-7 better at its end, which makes the J call doubtful. The CDR3 is 13 residues long. Germline CDR1 reads MNHEY; CDR2 reads SMNVEV (reference sequence). For the CDR3, the DNA is TGTGCCAGCAGTCCCGACAGGGCTGACGAGCAGTACTTC. It specifies CASSPDRADEQYF.

This chain uses TRBV4-3 with TRBJ2-3; 8 bases fit TRBD1. The V gene's germline CDR1 is LGHNA and CDR2 YSLEER. This CDR3 has 15 residues. V gave up 1 base and J gave up 3 bases; unmatched junction bases: 3. CDR3 coding DNA: TGCGCCAGCAGCCAAGCAGGGGGCAGAACAGATACGCAGTATTTT. Amino acid sequence: CASSQAGGRTDTQYF.